This TCR beta chain originates from a study of T cells in Graves' hyperthyroidism and ophthalmopathy. This CDR3 region has 15 residues. V lost 2 bases and J 2 bases, leaving 13 bases between the germline ends. Germline V lookup: CDR1 MNHNS, CDR2 SASEGT. This clonotype was observed many times. Antigen: not known. Lactation, pregnancy, other autoimmune disease or uncontrolled infection led to exclusion of patients. It was RNA transcripts that yielded the amplified TCR beta CDR3 regions. An initial round of RT-PCR targeting the TCR CDR3 relied on the HTBI primer set. MiXCR, run by TCRdb on the multiplex PCR reads, gives a single entry per CDR3 protein. The sample gives about 200,000 distinct CDR3 sequences, about a sixth of which show up once; over 45% is in the top ten. Study observations and caveats: Stable hyperthyroidism was told apart from ophthalmopathy by a model built on 13 V-J features.

Sequences were obtained from blood. The chain recombines TRBV6-1 with TRBJ2-7; D is perhaps TRBD2 (5 bases). The clonotype originates from a woman between 50 and 59 years old with Graves' hyperthyroidism. The CDR3 sequence is CASSEYGGGPYEQYF. The CDR3, as DNA: TGTGCCAGCAGTGAATACGGCGGAGGACCCTACGAGCAGTACTTC.